A selection of T cell receptor beta chains follows, all from one sample in a study of cytomegalovirus exposure and HLA in healthy donors. Sequenced by immunoSEQ multiplex PCR; TCRdb stores in-frame clones only, minus some. The repertoire holds approximately 210,000 clones, with over 80% as singletons. Sample: PBMCs. The source is a man younger than 40 in good health and CMV-seronegative. The CDR3 runs from the conserved cysteine through the conserved F or W. The D gene is left open where the match is weak. Clone size is not always given. Where it is, it says once, few, many or a class for expanded clones.

CDR3,DNA,D,V,J,size,length
CASSLSRGQNTGELFF,TGTGCCAGCAGCTTAAGCCGGGGACAGAACACCGGGGAGCTGTTTTTT,-,TRBV7-6,TRBJ2-2,-,16
CASSPTHQVGRLETQYF,TGTGCCAGCAGTCCCACCCACCAGGTGGGCCGGCTGGAGACCCAGTACTTC,-,TRBV27,TRBJ2-5,few,17
CASSSGLTNYGYTF,TGTGCCAGCAGCTCCGGACTTACTAACTATGGCTACACCTTC,-,TRBV7-9,TRBJ1-2,-,14
CASNVGPLSTEAFF,TGTGCCAGTAATGTGGGCCCGCTAAGTACTGAAGCTTTCTTT,-,TRBV19,TRBJ1-1,-,14
CASSAPWATTNEKLFF,TGTGCCAGCAGTGCCCCCTGGGCTACAACTAATGAAAAACTGTTTTTT,-,TRBV28,TRBJ1-4,-,16
CASSLGAGGPYEQYF,TGTGCCAGCAGCTTGGGAGCGGGAGGGCCCTACGAGCAGTACTTC,TRBD2,TRBV5-4,TRBJ2-7,-,15
CASSPGAGWNEKLFF,TGTGCCAGCAGCCCAGGGGCAGGGTGGAATGAAAAACTGTTTTTT,-,TRBV14,TRBJ1-4,-,15
CASSSSPSPNEQYF,TGTGCCAGCAGCAGTAGCCCTAGCCCCAACGAGCAGTACTTC,-,TRBV5-4,TRBJ2-7,-,14
CASSLAGQIRGSDTQYF,TGTGCCAGCAGCTTAGCGGGGCAGATTAGGGGATCAGATACGCAGTATTTT,-,TRBV7-9,TRBJ2-3,once,17
CASSGQQGVGEKLFF,TGTGCCAGCAGTGGTCAACAGGGGGTTGGGGAAAAACTGTTTTTT,TRBD1,TRBV25-1,TRBJ1-4,-,15
CASSPFRGRNTEAFF,TGTGCCAGCAGCCCATTTAGGGGGAGGAACACTGAAGCTTTCTTT,-,TRBV7-8,TRBJ1-1,-,15
CASPGQRTYEQYF,TGTGCCAGTCCGGGACAGCGGACCTACGAGCAGTACTTC,TRBD1,TRBV19,TRBJ2-7,-,13
CASSQITTGGYGYTF,TGTGCCAGCAGCCAAATTACCACAGGGGGCTATGGCTACACCTTC,TRBD1,TRBV9,TRBJ1-2,-,15
CAIRGSGVSGANGLTF,TGTGCCATCAGGGGGTCGGGTGTCTCTGGGGCCAACGGCCTGACTTTC,-,TRBV10-3,TRBJ2-6,-,16
CASSLAAGQPPYNEQFF,TGTGCCAGCAGTTTAGCCGCGGGACAGCCTCCCTACAATGAGCAGTTCTTC,-,TRBV6-4,TRBJ2-1,once,17
CASSGGGVDTDTQYF,TGTGCCAGCAGTGGGGGGGGTGTTGACACAGATACGCAGTATTTT,TRBD2,TRBV28,TRBJ2-3,-,15
CASSSGNLAGAYEQYF,TGCGCCAGCAGCTCGGGGAACCTAGCGGGAGCCTACGAGCAGTACTTC,TRBD2,TRBV5-1,TRBJ2-7,-,16
CASSIESRTGYDGYTF,TGTGCCAGTAGTATCGAATCCAGGACAGGATATGATGGCTACACCTTC,TRBD1,TRBV19,TRBJ1-2,-,16
CASTLLGQGVQETQYF,TGTGCCAGCACCTTACTGGGACAGGGGGTCCAAGAGACCCAGTACTTC,TRBD1,TRBV28,TRBJ2-5,-,16
CASSSTRGVAYEQYF,TGTGCCAGTAGCTCCACCAGGGGGGTGGCCTACGAGCAGTACTTC,-,TRBV19,TRBJ2-7,-,15
CATREGAYNEQFF,TGTGCCACACGGGAGGGAGCCTACAATGAGCAGTTCTTC,TRBD2,TRBV6-5,TRBJ2-1,-,13
CASSWFGAPGNEQFF,TGTGCCAGCAGCTGGTTTGGGGCACCCGGCAATGAGCAGTTCTTC,-,TRBV5-6,TRBJ2-1,-,15
CASSQDPSGHWTYEQYF,TGTGCCAGCAGCCAAGATCCAAGCGGGCACTGGACCTACGAGCAGTATTTC,-,TRBV4-2,TRBJ2-7,-,17
CASTTSTGELFF,TGTGCCAGCACCACCAGCACCGGGGAGCTGTTTTTT,-,TRBV9,TRBJ2-2,-,12
CASSFRDRGHEQYF,TGTGCCAGCAGCTTCCGAGACAGGGGCCACGAGCAGTACTTC,TRBD1,TRBV5-8,TRBJ2-7,-,14
CASSLGRDETQYF,TGTGCTAGCAGCTTAGGCAGGGATGAGACCCAGTACTTC,-,TRBV7-7,TRBJ2-5,-,13
CASSSATGQGSYNEQFF,TGTGCCAGCAGCTCTGCGACAGGACAGGGATCATACAATGAGCAGTTCTTC,TRBD1,TRBV5-8,TRBJ2-1,-,17
CASIAARSGGYEQYF,TGTGCCAGCATCGCTGCACGGTCAGGAGGCTACGAGCAGTACTTC,-,TRBV2,TRBJ2-7,once,15
CASSPALTSGGTDTQYF,TGCGCCAGCAGCCCCGCATTAACTAGCGGGGGCACAGATACGCAGTATTTT,TRBD2,TRBV5-1,TRBJ2-3,-,17
CASRGRESNTEAFF,TGTGCCAGCAGGGGGCGCGAATCGAACACTGAAGCTTTCTTT,-,TRBV28,TRBJ1-1,-,14
CASSLEGGPYEQYF,TGTGCCAGCAGCTTAGAAGGAGGCCCCTACGAGCAGTACTTC,-,TRBV7-6,TRBJ2-7,-,14
CASSHQGGRLTTNEKLFF,TGCGCCAGCAGCCACCAGGGGGGAAGGCTAACAACTAATGAAAAACTGTTTTTT,TRBD1,TRBV4-1,TRBJ1-4,-,18
CASSLVAGAYEQYF,TGTGCCAGTAGTCTGGTAGCGGGGGCCTACGAGCAGTACTTC,TRBD2,TRBV19,TRBJ2-7,once,14
CSVVRDRESETQYF,TGCAGCGTTGTAAGGGACAGAGAGTCGGAGACCCAGTACTTC,TRBD1,TRBV29-1,TRBJ2-5,-,14
CASSPGTAYNEQFF,TGTGCCAGTAGTCCAGGGACAGCCTACAATGAGCAGTTCTTC,TRBD1,TRBV19,TRBJ2-1,-,14
CSVTGGATEAFF,TGCAGCGTGACGGGGGGCGCCACTGAAGCTTTCTTT,-,TRBV29-1,TRBJ1-1,-,12
CASSDGLLAGGYNEQFF,TGTGCCAGCAGTGATGGGCTTCTAGCGGGGGGTTACAATGAGCAGTTCTTC,TRBD2,TRBV25-1,TRBJ2-1,-,17
CATSNDRRLLF,TGTGCCACCAGCAATGACAGGCGCCTCCTCTTC,-,TRBV15,TRBJ2-7,-,11
CASSPPSVYNEQFF,TGTGCCAGCTCACCTCCTAGCGTCTACAATGAGCAGTTCTTC,-,TRBV18,TRBJ2-1,-,14
CASSGPLGAGGNEQFF,TGTGCCAGCAGTGGTCCGCTCGGAGCGGGAGGCAATGAGCAGTTCTTC,TRBD2,TRBV2,TRBJ2-1,-,16
CASSYSGTNNSPLHF,TGTGCCAGCAGTTACTCGGGGACAAATAATTCACCCCTCCACTTT,-,TRBV6-5,TRBJ1-6,-,15
CASSLSRSNQPQHF,TGTGCCAGCAGTCTCTCCCGTAGCAATCAGCCCCAGCATTTT,-,TRBV27,TRBJ1-5,-,14
CASSKPGTSGSGQYF,TGTGCCAGCAGTAAGCCCGGGACTAGCGGGAGTGGGCAGTATTTT,TRBD2,TRBV6-1,TRBJ2-3,once,15
CASSLYGTEAYEQYF,TGCGCCAGCAGCTTGTACGGGACAGAAGCCTACGAGCAGTACTTC,TRBD1,TRBV5-1,TRBJ2-7,few,15
CASSLDRAWGGRSGTDTQYF,TGTGCCAGCAGCTTGGATCGGGCGTGGGGCGGGAGGTCGGGCACAGATACGCAGTATTTT,TRBD2,TRBV5-4,TRBJ2-3,-,20